The 13 T cell receptor beta chains presented below share a single source sample, sequenced in a study of T cell repertoires in cytomegalovirus infection. TCRdb redid the calling of the reads with MiXCR, one entry per CDR3 protein. The profile shows roughly 630,000 distinct CDR3 sequences, roughly 24% of them singletons. The sequenced material came from CD8+ T cells from PBMCs. Every receptor here comes from a human donor in good health (CMV status not recorded). Some clones in this sample may be carry-over from other donors' samples.

The chain employs TRBV7-2 and TRBJ2-1; D possibly corresponds to TRBD2 (5 bases). Germline lookup yields CDR1 SGHTA and CDR2 FQGNSA. V gave up 5 bases and J gave up 0 bases, with 23 bases separating them. The CDR3 is 19 residues long. The CDR3 sequence: CASSPHHHSTGSSYNEQFF. CDR3 bases: TGTGCCAGCAGCCCCCACCACCACTCGACGGGGAGCTCCTACAATGAGCAGTTCTTC.

This clonotype has only a few counts. The J gene is TRBJ1-2, the V gene TRBV7-9; D remains ambiguous. With 3 bases removed from V and 0 bases from J, the gap between germline ends came to 11 bases. The CDR3 is 15 amino acids. The germline V gene encodes CDR1 SEHNR and CDR2 FQNEAQ (reference sequence). The CDR3 bases are TGTGCCAGCAGCTTTGGAGACCGAGCTAACTATGGCTACACCTTC. This codes for CASSFGDRANYGYTF.

The V call is TRBV29-1, the J call TRBJ1-2; D may be TRBD1 (5 bases). CDR3 length: 16 amino acids. From germline, CDR1 is SQVTM and CDR2 ANQGSEA. V dropped 0 bases and J dropped 2 bases, with 16 bases sitting between them. CDR3 amino acids: CSVEDRGRHLNYGYTF. DNA of the CDR3: TGCAGCGTTGAAGATCGGGGGAGGCACCTCAACTATGGCTACACCTTC.

This clonotype has at least ten counts. The chain carries TRBV7-2 and TRBJ2-5, with 7 nucleotides matching TRBD1. Losses at the gene ends were 6 bases for V and 7 bases for J; bases not matched to a gene: 11. In germline, CDR1 is SGHTA, CDR2 FQGNSA. The CDR3 loop spans 14 amino acids. The CDR3 DNA reads TGTGCCAGCAGTCCGACGGTAGGGGGCGTGACCCAGTACTTC. This translates into CASSPTVGGVTQYF.

The chain is built from TRBV19 and TRBJ1-1, with a possible D match to TRBD1 (5 bases). Germline CDR1 LNHDA, CDR2 SQIVND (reference sequence). This CDR3 spans 12 amino acids. CDR3 in amino acids: CVIRGAGTEAFF. CDR3 sequence (DNA): TGTGTCATACGAGGGGCCGGCACTGAAGCTTTCTTT.

This clonotype was seen ten or more times. The chain combines TRBV7-6 with TRBJ2-7; D perhaps matches TRBD2 (5 bases). V was trimmed by 5 bases and J by 5 bases, leaving 22 bases between them. CDR1 and CDR2 from the germline V gene are SGHVS and FNYEAQ. The CDR3 contains 16 residues. CDR3 DNA sequence: TGTGCCAGCAGCCGACCGCCCGGGGAATTCCTCAACGAGCAGTACTTC. Translating gives CASSRPPGEFLNEQYF.

The table lists this clonotype with many counts. V is TRBV7-3 and J is TRBJ1-1; possible D gene TRBD1, 6 bases. Trimming left V 4 bases short and J 4 bases short, with 10 bases between. Germline lookup yields CDR1 SGHTA and CDR2 FQGTGA. The CDR3 has 13 amino acids. The CDR3 region is CASSSTGPTEAFF. CDR3 DNA: TGTGCCAGCAGCTCGACAGGCCCCACTGAAGCTTTCTTT.

CDR3 protein: CASASPQGVGETLYF. Written as DNA, the CDR3 is TGTGCCAGCGCATCTCCGCAAGGGGTAGGCGAGACCTTGTACTTC. This sequence joins TRBV5-5 and TRBJ2-5, with D perhaps TRBD1 (5 bases). Germline V gene sequence: CDR1 SGHKS, CDR2 YYEKEE (reference sequence). V lost 7 bases and J 13 bases, leaving 29 bases between the germline ends. This CDR3 region has 15 residues.

This clonotype was counted at least ten times. V is TRBV7-2 and J is TRBJ2-5, with D possibly TRBD2 on 6 matching bases. The CDR3 runs to 14 residues. The germline V gene encodes CDR1 SGHTA and CDR2 FQGNSA. Trimming removed 7 bases at V and 5 bases at J, with 17 bases between. In DNA, the CDR3 is TGTGCCAGCAACCTCGGGGGAGGCCGGGAGACCCAGTACTTC. It codes for CASNLGGGRETQYF.

This clonotype appeared many times. The rearrangement joins TRBV7-9 to TRBJ1-1; D is ambiguous. V was trimmed by 5 bases and J by 0 bases, leaving 37 bases between them. CDR3 size: 23 residues. Germline assignment: CDR1 SEHNR and CDR2 FQNEAQ (reference sequence). The CDR3 loop reads CASSPKRAKRVNPKKFMNTEAFF. The CDR3 DNA sequence: TGTGCCAGCAGCCCGAAACGAGCCAAGCGAGTGAACCCTAAAAAGTTTATGAACACTGAAGCTTTCTTT.

The sample holds a few counts of this clonotype. The chain has TRBV20-1 and TRBJ2-5, with 11 bases matching TRBD2. Unmatched junction bases numbered 7, after V lost 0 bases and J lost 1 base. CDR1 and CDR2 (germline): DFQATT, SNEGSKA (reference sequence). The CDR3 has 17 amino acids. The CDR3 is CSARDRGLAAVQETQYF. The CDR3, as DNA: TGCAGTGCTAGAGATAGGGGACTAGCGGCTGTCCAAGAGACCCAGTACTTC.

In this sample, this clonotype turned up many times. The V call is TRBV7-6, the J call TRBJ2-7; D may be TRBD2 (6 bases). The V gene lost 5 bases and the J gene lost 3 bases, with 11 bases spanning the gap. Germline loops: CDR1 SGHVS, CDR2 FNYEAQ. CDR3 length: 13 residues. CDR3 sequence reads: CASSGAGYYEQYF. Here the CDR3 DNA reads TGTGCCAGCAGCGGTGCGGGATACTACGAGCAGTACTTC.

The genes are TRBV28 and TRBJ1-5, with D possibly being TRBD1 (5 bases). This CDR3 spans 13 amino acids. CDR1 and CDR2 (germline): MDHEN, SYDVKM. Deletions cut 8 bases from V and 7 bases from J, with 15 bases between. CDR3 region: CASRFTGGQPQHF. The DNA for the CDR3 is TGTGCCAGCCGCTTCACGGGGGGGCAGCCCCAGCATTTT.